This T cell receptor (beta chain) was documented in a study of tumor and adjacent non-tumor tissue in lung cancer. V gave up 0 bases and J gave up 8 bases; unmatched junction bases: 11. The germline V gene has CDR1 LNHNV and CDR2 YYDKDF (reference sequence). The CDR3 is 18 residues long. This clonotype was picked up many times. Its target is not known. No cell sorting was done before RNA was extracted from the tissue. Notes on the study in general: Compared with tumor, normal lung showed significantly lower TCR diversity.

A modified ARM-PCR protocol with three rounds of nested PCR amplified TCRbeta. Each CDR3 protein gets one entry after TCRdb re-called the multiplex PCR reads with MiXCR. The sample contains tens of thousands of distinct CDR3 sequences, roughly 56% of which appear only once. The TCR was taken from a man aged 50-60 years with non-small cell lung cancer. Sequenced: lung tumor tissue. This chain uses TRBV15 with TRBJ2-1; 12 positions agree with TRBD2. In DNA form, the CDR3 reads TGTGCCACCAGCAGAGATACCCTAGCGGGAGGGCCACGGGATGAGCAGTTCTTC. Translation: CATSRDTLAGGPRDEQFF.